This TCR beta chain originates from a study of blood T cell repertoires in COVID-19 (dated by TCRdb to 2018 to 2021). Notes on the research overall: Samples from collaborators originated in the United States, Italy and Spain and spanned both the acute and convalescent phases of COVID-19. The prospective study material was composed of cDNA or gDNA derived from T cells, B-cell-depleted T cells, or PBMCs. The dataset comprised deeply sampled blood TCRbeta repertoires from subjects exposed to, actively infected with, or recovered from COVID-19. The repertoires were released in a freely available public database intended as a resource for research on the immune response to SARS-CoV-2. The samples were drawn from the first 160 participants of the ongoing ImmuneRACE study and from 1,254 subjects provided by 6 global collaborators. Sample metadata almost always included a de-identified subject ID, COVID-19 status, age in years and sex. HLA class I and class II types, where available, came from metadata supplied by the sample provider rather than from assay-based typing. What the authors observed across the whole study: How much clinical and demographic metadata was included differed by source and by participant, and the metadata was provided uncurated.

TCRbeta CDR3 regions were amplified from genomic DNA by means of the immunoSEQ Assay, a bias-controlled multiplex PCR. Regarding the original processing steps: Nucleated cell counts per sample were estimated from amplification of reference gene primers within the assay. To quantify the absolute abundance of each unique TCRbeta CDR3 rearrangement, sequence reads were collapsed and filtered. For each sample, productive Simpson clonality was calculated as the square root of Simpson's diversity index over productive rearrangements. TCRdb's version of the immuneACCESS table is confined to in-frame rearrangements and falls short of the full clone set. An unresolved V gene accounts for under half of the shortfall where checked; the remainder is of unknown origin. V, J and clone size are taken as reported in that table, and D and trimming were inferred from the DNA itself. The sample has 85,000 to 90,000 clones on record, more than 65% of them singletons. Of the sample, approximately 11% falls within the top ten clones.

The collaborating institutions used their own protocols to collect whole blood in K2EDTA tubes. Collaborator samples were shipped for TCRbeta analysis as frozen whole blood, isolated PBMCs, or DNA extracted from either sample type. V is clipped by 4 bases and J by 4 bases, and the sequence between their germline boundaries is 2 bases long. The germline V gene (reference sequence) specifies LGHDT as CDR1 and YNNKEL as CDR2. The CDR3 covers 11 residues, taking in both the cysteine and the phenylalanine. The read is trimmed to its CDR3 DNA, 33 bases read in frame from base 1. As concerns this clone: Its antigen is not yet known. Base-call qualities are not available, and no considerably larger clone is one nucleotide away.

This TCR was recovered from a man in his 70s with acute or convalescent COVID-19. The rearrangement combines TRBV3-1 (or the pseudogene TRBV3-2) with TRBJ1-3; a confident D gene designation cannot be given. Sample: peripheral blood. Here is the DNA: TGTGCCAGCAGCCCAGGAAACACCATATATTTT. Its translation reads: CASSPGNTIYF.